Presented here are 19 T cell receptor beta chains from one specimen sequenced in a study of shared clonotypes between healthy human individuals. Measured with immunoSEQ multiplex PCR; TCRdb has only the in-frame clones, and not every one. This table holds a few hundred thousand clones, 50% to 80% found once. The sample was memory CD4+ T cells sorted from blood. Subset denoted: CD45RA-negative fraction. These receptors all come from a man aged 25-40 years in good health.

J is TRBJ2-2 and V is TRBV7-8; the match to TRBD2 covers 12 bases. Germline V gene sequence: CDR1 SGHVS, CDR2 FQNEAQ. CDR3 length: 15 amino acids. The ends lost 5 bases at V and 6 bases at J; junction bases unmatched: 4. The CDR3 DNA follows: TGTGCCAGCAGCCAGACTAGCGGGAGCCCCGGGGAGCTGTTTTTT. It translates to CASSQTSGSPGELFF.

The V call is TRBV2, the J call TRBJ2-3, with D perhaps matching TRBD2 (5 bases). The CDR3 extends over 13 amino acids. V lost 7 bases and J lost 1, with 9 bases in between. From germline, CDR1 is SNHLY and CDR2 FYNNEI. CDR3 sequence: CASTRAGTDTQYF. CDR3 DNA: TGTGCCAGCACGCGGGCAGGCACAGATACGCAGTATTTT.

With respect to this clone: The sample holds other DNA sequences that translate to the same CDR3. The J gene is TRBJ2-3, the V gene TRBV11-2; 7 bases line up with TRBD2. There are 15 residues in the CDR3. CDR1 is SGHAT, CDR2 FQNNGV, per germline. The V and J ends lost 3 bases and 0 bases, in that order; junction bases with no gene match: 3. CDR3 coding DNA: TGTGCCAGCAGCTTGGACGGGAGGAGCACAGATACGCAGTATTTT. Protein sequence: CASSLDGRSTDTQYF.

The chain has TRBV5-1 and TRBJ2-3; D perhaps matches TRBD2 (6 bases). The CDR3 is made up of 16 amino acids. Germline V gene sequence: CDR1 SGHRS, CDR2 YFSETQ. Trimming removed 0 bases at V and 3 bases at J, with 14 bases between. The CDR3, as DNA: TGCGCCAGCAGCTTGGAGGGGAGGCTCGGGACAGATACGCAGTATTTT. Residues: CASSLEGRLGTDTQYF.

The J gene is TRBJ2-1, the V gene TRBV7-3, with D uncertain. From germline, CDR1 is SGHTA and CDR2 FQGTGA. V was pared by 5 bases and J by 0 bases, with 8 bases between. CDR3 length: 14 residues. CDR3 sequence: CASSLRGSYNEQFF. The CDR3 bases are TGTGCCAGCAGCCTCCGAGGCTCCTACAATGAGCAGTTCTTC.

This clone was recorded only once. The chain uses TRBV5-1 and TRBJ2-3; D is unclear. The length of the CDR3 is 15 residues. Germline V gene lookup returns CDR1 SGHRS and CDR2 YFSETQ. V gave up 2 bases and J gave up 1 base, with 11 bases separating them. For the CDR3, the DNA is TGCGCCAGCAGCTTATCCGGGCCCGGCACAGATACGCAGTATTTT. It specifies CASSLSGPGTDTQYF.

V is TRBV30 and J is TRBJ1-5; the D gene is possibly TRBD1 (6 bases). Looked up from germline, CDR1 is GTSNPN and CDR2 is SVGIG (reference sequence). CDR3 length equals 14 residues. V was cut by 2 bases and J by 6 bases, with 14 bases left in between. CDR3 sequence: CAWSTRQVGQPQHF. DNA for the CDR3: TGTGCCTGGAGTACGCGACAGGTGGGTCAGCCCCAGCATTTT.

This chain connects TRBV2 to TRBJ2-1; 11 bases map to TRBD2. The germline gives CDR1 SNHLY, CDR2 FYNNEI. V was pared by 1 base and J by 7 bases, with 3 bases of the junction left unmatched. The CDR3 sequence is 15 residues long. The CDR3: CASSEELAGENEQFF. The DNA for the CDR3 is TGTGCCAGCAGTGAAGAACTAGCGGGAGAGAATGAGCAGTTCTTC.

This chain joins TRBV29-1 and TRBJ2-1; weak D call: TRBD2 (5 bases). V was trimmed by 6 bases and J by 5 bases, leaving 20 bases between them. Looked up from germline, CDR1 is SQVTM and CDR2 is ANQGSEA. This CDR3 has 15 residues. This CDR3 reads CSVKRDLLVNNEQFF. The CDR3 bases are TGCAGCGTGAAACGGGATTTGCTAGTAAACAATGAGCAGTTCTTC.

This sequence joins TRBV6-8 and TRBJ2-7; 8 bases align to TRBD2. The junction had 10 bases not matched to a gene; V was cut back by 3 bases and J by 3 bases. CDR1 and CDR2 from the germline V gene are MNHGY and SAAAGT. This CDR3 contains 16 residues. The CDR3 coding sequence is TGTGCCAGCAGTTATCGGGGGGGAAACATTCGCTACGAGCAGTACTTC. Its translation is CASSYRGGNIRYEQYF.

This clone was seen a few times. The chain has TRBV6-1 and TRBJ2-7, with a possible D match to TRBD1 (6 bases). Germline CDR1 reads MNHNS; CDR2 reads SASEGT. With 5 bases removed from V and 2 bases from J, the gap between germline ends came to 16 bases. This CDR3 comprises 15 residues. The CDR3 sequence: CASSLLGTRPYEQYF. CDR3 nucleotide sequence: TGTGCCAGCAGTTTACTCGGGACAAGGCCCTACGAGCAGTACTTC.

The J gene is TRBJ2-1, the V gene TRBV28; a possible D gene is TRBD2 (6 bases). This CDR3 region has 18 residues. The ends were cut back, 11 bases at V and 2 bases at J, with 28 bases in the middle. Germline V gene lookup returns CDR1 MDHEN and CDR2 SYDVKM. CDR3: CARVPWPAGRGAYNEQFF. The CDR3 DNA reads as TGTGCCCGCGTGCCGTGGCCCGCGGGGAGAGGGGCCTACAATGAGCAGTTCTTC.

There are a few counts of this clone. This chain joins TRBV12-5 and TRBJ2-1, with 12 bases lining up with TRBD2. There are 22 residues in the CDR3. Losses at the gene ends were 2 bases for V and 2 bases for J; bases not matched to a gene: 19. Germline loops: CDR1 LGHNT, CDR2 FRNRAP. The CDR3: CASGLITIPGLAGGPTYNEQFF. The CDR3 DNA reads TGTGCTAGTGGTTTGATCACAATACCCGGGCTAGCGGGAGGGCCCACCTACAATGAGCAGTTCTTC.

The V gene is TRBV6-1, the J gene TRBJ1-1; possibly TRBD1 for D (6 bases). Germline values: CDR1 MNHNS, CDR2 SASEGT. V gave up 0 bases and J gave up 11 bases, with 19 bases separating them. The CDR3 runs to 15 residues. CDR3 in amino acids: CASSEAAGVNLRAFF. The CDR3 region has the DNA TGTGCCAGCAGTGAAGCCGCAGGGGTCAACCTGAGGGCTTTCTTT.

V is TRBV2 and J is TRBJ1-5; D remains ambiguous. The germline CDR1 and CDR2 sequences are SNHLY and FYNNEI. The CDR3 runs to 12 residues. Trimming took off 7 bases at V and 7 bases at J, with 11 bases between the two ends. The CDR3 sequence: CASMVSGQPQHF. In DNA, the CDR3 is TGTGCCAGCATGGTTAGCGGACAGCCCCAGCATTTT.

The V call is TRBV29-1, the J call TRBJ1-5, with TRBD1 identical over 9 bases. From germline, CDR1 is SQVTM and CDR2 ANQGSEA. The CDR3 contains 13 residues. V was pared by 6 bases and J by 5 bases, with 5 bases of the junction left unmatched. This chain's CDR3 is CSVGGQGDQPQHF. The CDR3 region has the DNA TGCAGCGTCGGGGGACAGGGAGATCAGCCCCAGCATTTT.

This clone was seen many times. This chain uses TRBV10-1 with TRBJ1-4; possible D gene TRBD1, 6 bases. Germline CDR1 and CDR2: WNHNN and SYGVQD (reference sequence). Trimming shortened V by 6 bases and J by 5 bases, and 10 bases separated the two germline ends. CDR3 size: 13 residues. CDR3: CASSFDRNEKLFF. The CDR3 DNA follows: TGCGCCAGCAGCTTCGACAGGAATGAAAAACTGTTTTTT.

The rearrangement links TRBV19 to TRBJ1-5; 8 bases are shared with TRBD1. The germline V gene encodes CDR1 LNHDA and CDR2 SQIVND (reference sequence). The CDR3 runs to 14 residues. After removal of 3 bases from V and 13 bases from J, the junction contained 11 bases not matched to a gene. The CDR3 region has the DNA TGTGCCAGTAGTATTGCCGACGGGACAGGCGAACAGCATTTT. This encodes CASSIADGTGEQHF.

The chain uses TRBV2 and TRBJ1-4, with D hard to call. V gave up 5 bases and J gave up 10 bases, with 14 bases separating them. The germline V gene has CDR1 SNHLY and CDR2 FYNNEI. CDR3 size: 13 residues. The CDR3 DNA is TGTGCCAGCAGTTTCAGGTTCCTTGGAAAACTGTTTTTT. Translation gives CASSFRFLGKLFF.